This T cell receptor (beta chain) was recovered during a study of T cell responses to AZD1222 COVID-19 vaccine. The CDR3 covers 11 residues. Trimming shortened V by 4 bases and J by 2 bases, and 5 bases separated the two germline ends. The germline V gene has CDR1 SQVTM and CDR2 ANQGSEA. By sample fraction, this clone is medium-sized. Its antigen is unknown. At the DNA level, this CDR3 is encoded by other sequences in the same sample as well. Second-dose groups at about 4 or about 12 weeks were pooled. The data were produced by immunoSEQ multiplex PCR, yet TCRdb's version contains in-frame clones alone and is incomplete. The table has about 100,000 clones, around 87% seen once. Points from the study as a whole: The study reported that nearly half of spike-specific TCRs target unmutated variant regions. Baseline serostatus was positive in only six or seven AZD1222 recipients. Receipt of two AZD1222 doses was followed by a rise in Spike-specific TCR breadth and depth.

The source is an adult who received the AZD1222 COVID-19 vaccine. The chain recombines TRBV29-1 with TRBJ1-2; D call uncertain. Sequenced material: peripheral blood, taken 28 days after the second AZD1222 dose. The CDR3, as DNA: TGCAGCGTTGGGCAGAACTATGGCTACACCTTC. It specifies CSVGQNYGYTF.